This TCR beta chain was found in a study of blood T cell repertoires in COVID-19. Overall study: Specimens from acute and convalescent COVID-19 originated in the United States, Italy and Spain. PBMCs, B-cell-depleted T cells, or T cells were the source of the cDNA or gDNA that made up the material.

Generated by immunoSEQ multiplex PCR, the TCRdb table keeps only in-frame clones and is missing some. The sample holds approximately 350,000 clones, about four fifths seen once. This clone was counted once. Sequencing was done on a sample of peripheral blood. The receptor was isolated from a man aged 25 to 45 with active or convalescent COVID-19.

CDR3 in DNA: TGTGCCAGCAGGCTAGTGAGTTCGGGATATGGCTACACCTTC. This gives the protein CASRLVSSGYGYTF. The genes are TRBV6-5 and TRBJ1-2; D unclear. The CDR3 sequence is 14 residues long. V was cut by 6 bases and J by 5 bases, with 16 bases left in between. Germline CDR1 and CDR2: MNHEY and SVGAGI.